This passage covers 28 T cell receptor beta chains from one sample sequenced in a study of graft-versus-host responses after intestinal transplantation. The authors processed graft tissue to release intraepithelial and lamina propria lymphocytes. The repertoire was sequenced with immunoSEQ multiplex PCR; TCRdb's copy has only in-frame clones and lacks some. The repertoire holds 25,000 to 30,000 clones, with 80% as singletons. The material sequenced was ileum tissue, taken 98 days after intestinal transplantation. These receptors were collected from a human patient who received an intestinal transplant, so some T cells may come from the graft donor.

The chain recombines TRBV19 with TRBJ2-3, with 8 bases that match TRBD2. The CDR3 sequence is 14 residues long. The V gene end was trimmed by 5 bases and the J gene end by 9 bases; junction bases not matched to a gene: 10. Germline V gives CDR1 LNHDA, CDR2 SQIVND (reference sequence). CDR3 region: CASSEAGGLQTQYF. In nucleotides, the CDR3 is TGTGCCAGTAGTGAGGCGGGGGGACTACAAACGCAGTATTTT. Variable domain in full (rest from reference TRBV19 and TRBJ2-3): DGGITQSPKYLFRKEGQNVTLSCEQNLNHDAMYWYRQDPGQGLRLIYYSQIVNDFQKGDIAEGYSVSREKKESFPLTVTSAQKNPTAFYLCASSEAGGLQTQYFGPGTRLTVL.

The rearrangement links TRBV7-9 to TRBJ2-1; TRBD2 matches at 9 bases. CDR1 SEHNR and CDR2 FQNEAQ come from the germline V gene (reference sequence). The J segment lost 9 bases and the V segment lost 1 base, leaving 4 bases of the junction unmatched. This CDR3 has 14 residues. The CDR3 DNA reads TGTGCCAGCAGCTTAGTGCTAGCGGGGAGTGAGCAGTTCTTC. The encoded protein is CASSLVLAGSEQFF.

Notes on this clone: Other DNA sequences from this sample encode an identical CDR3 as well. The chain links TRBV6-1 to TRBJ2-7; 12 bases line up with TRBD2. The length of the CDR3 is 15 residues. Germline V gene lookup returns CDR1 MNHNS and CDR2 SASEGT. With 6 bases clipped from V and 4 bases from J, the junction kept 7 bases outside the gene matches. The CDR3 loop reads CASSRLAGGPYEQYF. CDR3 sequence (DNA): TGTGCCAGCAGCCGCCTAGCGGGGGGGCCTTACGAGCAGTACTTC.

V and J are TRBV4-1 and TRBJ1-2; the D gene is possibly TRBD1 (5 bases). CDR1 and CDR2 from the germline V gene are MGHRA and YSYEKL. This CDR3 region has 16 residues. Trimming took 0 bases from V and 5 from J, leaving 16 bases between them. The CDR3 nucleotides read TGCGCCAGCAGCCAAGATAGGGACCGGGCCCCATATGGCTACACCTTC. It is translated as CASSQDRDRAPYGYTF.

The chain joins TRBV7-9 to TRBJ2-2, with a weak D call TRBD2 (5 bases). Trimming shortened V by 2 bases and J by 4 bases, and 11 bases separated the two germline ends. CDR1 and CDR2 from the germline V gene are SEHNR and FQNEAQ (reference sequence). This CDR3 region has 15 residues. The CDR3, as DNA: TGTGCCAGCAGCTTAATCCGGGGAGTCACCGGGGAGCTGTTTTTT. Protein: CASSLIRGVTGELFF.

The chain recombines TRBV7-2 with TRBJ2-7; 9 bases align to TRBD1. Germline V gives CDR1 SGHTA, CDR2 FQGNSA. Trimming at V came to 5 bases and at J to 3 bases, leaving 11 bases not matched to a gene. The CDR3 runs 16 residues. This CDR3 reads CASSPNTGTGNYEQYF. Written as DNA, the CDR3 is TGTGCCAGCAGCCCGAACACCGGGACAGGGAACTACGAGCAGTACTTC.

The chain uses TRBV4-1 and TRBJ2-3; D unclear. This CDR3 comprises 13 residues. V gave up 1 base and J gave up 5 bases, with 7 bases separating them. The V gene's germline CDR1 is MGHRA and CDR2 YSYEKL. The CDR3 DNA sequence: TGCGCCAGCAGCCAAGTTTTGGGAGATACGCAGTATTTT. As protein: CASSQVLGDTQYF.

The V and J genes are TRBV12-5 and TRBJ1-1; possibly TRBD1 for D (5 bases). In germline, CDR1 is LGHNT, CDR2 FRNRAP. The V end lost 3 bases, the J end lost 4 bases, and 6 bases lay between the germline ends. This CDR3 is built from 12 residues. For the CDR3, the DNA is TGTGCTAGTGGTTTTAGGGGCACTGAAGCTTTCTTT. This encodes CASGFRGTEAFF.

This chain joins TRBV19 and TRBJ2-3; 7 bases are a match to TRBD2. The V segment lost 3 bases and the J segment 2 bases; nucleotides outside the gene matches: 8. The CDR3 has 16 amino acids. Germline V gene data show CDR1 as LNHDA and CDR2 as SQIVND (reference sequence). The CDR3 here is CASSIDASGDTDTQYF. CDR3 DNA sequence: TGTGCCAGTAGTATCGATGCTAGCGGTGACACAGATACGCAGTATTTT.

This chain's CDR3 is CASSLMSGAGRDGYTF. CDR3 sequence (DNA): TGTGCCAGCAGTTTAATGTCCGGTGCAGGGAGGGATGGCTACACCTTC. This chain connects TRBV28 to TRBJ1-2; a possible D gene is TRBD1 (5 bases). Germline V gene lookup returns CDR1 MDHEN and CDR2 SYDVKM. Trimming stripped 2 bases from V and 6 bases from J, with 19 bases between. There are 16 residues in the CDR3.

The chain carries TRBV15 and TRBJ1-1, with TRBD1 as a possible D gene (6 bases). Trimming pared 9 bases from V and 7 bases from J, leaving 18 bases between. The CDR3 has 13 residues. Germline values: CDR1 LNHNV, CDR2 YYDKDF (reference sequence). This chain's CDR3 is CATRATGPFEAFF. CDR3 DNA: TGTGCCACTAGAGCGACAGGTCCCTTTGAAGCTTTCTTT.

The gene calls are TRBV19 and TRBJ1-1; possible D gene TRBD1, 5 bases. The CDR3 totals 13 residues. The germline V gene has CDR1 LNHDA and CDR2 SQIVND (reference sequence). V dropped 4 bases and J dropped 8 bases, with 14 bases sitting between them. The chain's CDR3 is CASSRGGGEEAFF. CDR3 in DNA: TGTGCCAGTAGTAGGGGCGGAGGGGAGGAAGCTTTCTTT.

The V and J genes are TRBV2 and TRBJ1-1, with unresolved D. V lost 3 bases, J lost 13 bases, and 12 bases lay in between. Germline CDR1 is SNHLY and CDR2 is FYNNEI. The CDR3 is made up of 11 amino acids. The CDR3 loop reads CASSDRFWGFF. In DNA form, the CDR3 reads TGTGCCAGCAGTGACCGTTTTTGGGGTTTCTTT.

The CDR3 nucleotides read TGTGCCAGCAGTTACGGAGCGGGACTCACTAATGAAAAACTGTTTTTT. Translated: CASSYGAGLTNEKLFF. The gene calls are TRBV6-6 and TRBJ1-4; D is perhaps TRBD1 (5 bases). The CDR3 contains 16 residues. Trimming pared 2 bases from V and 2 bases from J, leaving 12 bases between. CDR1 and CDR2 from the germline V gene are MNHNY and SVGAGI (reference sequence).

V and J are TRBV7-6 and TRBJ2-2; 12 bases align to TRBD2. V shed 5 bases, J shed 4 bases, and the junction held 14 bases outside the gene matches. There are 19 residues in the CDR3. The V gene's germline CDR1 is SGHVS and CDR2 FNYEAQ. This CDR3 is CASSPAPSGGAQVTGELFF. The CDR3 bases are TGTGCCAGCAGCCCAGCCCCTAGCGGGGGGGCTCAGGTCACCGGGGAGCTGTTTTTT. Drawing the rest from reference TRBV7-6 and TRBJ2-2, the complete variable domain is GAGVSQSPRYKVTKRGQDVALRCDPISGHVSLYWYRQALGQGPEFLTYFNYEAQQDKSGLPNDRFSAERPEGSISTLTIQRTEQRDSAMYRCASSPAPSGGAQVTGELFFGEGSRLTVL.

The rearrangement uses TRBV19 and TRBJ2-1; tentative D call: TRBD2 (5 bases). The V end was cut by 6 bases, the J end by 4 bases, with 16 bases between. From germline, CDR1 is LNHDA and CDR2 SQIVND (reference sequence). The CDR3 loop spans 15 amino acids. This CDR3 reads CASRNGISLYNEQFF. In DNA, the CDR3 is TGTGCCAGTAGAAACGGGATTTCCCTTTACAATGAGCAGTTCTTC.

This chain links TRBV2 with TRBJ2-5; no clear D. Germline CDR1 SNHLY, CDR2 FYNNEI. The CDR3 sequence is 11 residues long. Trimming pared 8 bases from V and 5 bases from J, leaving 9 bases between. In DNA form, the CDR3 reads TGTGCCAGCGGTCTTGCGGAGACCCAGTACTTC. Its translation is CASGLAETQYF.

This clone has a handful of counts. The rearrangement joins TRBV23-1 to TRBJ2-3; D is uncertain. TRBV23-1 is an ORF, with its function uncertain. V dropped 0 bases and J dropped 2 bases, with 9 bases sitting between them. The CDR3 is 15 residues long. The CDR3 protein is CASSQSRQITDTQYF. The CDR3, as DNA: TGCGCCAGCAGTCAATCACGCCAGATCACAGATACGCAGTATTTT.

The chain combines TRBV4-1 with TRBJ1-1; D gene unclear. Trimming stripped 4 bases from V and 6 bases from J, with 9 bases between. Germline V gene lookup returns CDR1 MGHRA and CDR2 YSYEKL. The CDR3 runs 12 residues. CDR3 sequence: CASSLGWAEAFF. CDR3 sequence (DNA): TGCGCCAGCAGCCTGGGTTGGGCTGAAGCTTTCTTT.

A few counts support this clone. This chain uses TRBV5-8 with TRBJ2-7; the D gene could be TRBD1 or TRBD2 (5 bases each). This CDR3 is built from 17 residues. In germline, CDR1 is SGHTS, CDR2 YDEGEE. V lost 6 bases and J 6 bases, leaving 28 bases between the germline ends. CDR3 in DNA: TGTGCCAGCACACCTGAAACCTGGGGACGAGGGCTTAGCGAGCAGTACTTC. As protein: CASTPETWGRGLSEQYF.

J is TRBJ2-5 and V is TRBV6-1; D is uncertain. The end of the DNA is better explained by TRBJ2-7, so the J call may be wrong. Germline V gene lookup returns CDR1 MNHNS and CDR2 SASEGT. The CDR3 spans 17 residues. CDR3 DNA: TGTGCCAGCAGTGAATCCCCCGGAACCTTAAGCTCCTACGAGCAGTACTTC. Its translation is CASSESPGTLSSYEQYF.

This clone was observed once. V is TRBV5-6 and J is TRBJ1-1, with D perhaps matching TRBD1 (5 bases). CDR1 and CDR2 (germline): SGHDT, YYEEEE. V was shortened by 2 bases and J by 4 bases, with 12 bases between the two germline ends. The CDR3 is made up of 14 amino acids. CDR3 sequence reads: CASSFSGGGTEAFF. DNA for the CDR3: TGTGCCAGCAGCTTTAGTGGGGGGGGCACTGAAGCTTTCTTT.

This clone was found a few times. The CDR3 coding sequence is TGCGCCAGCAGCCCCCCCTGGGGCTCTAGCACAGATACGCAGTATTTT. It yields the protein CASSPPWGSSTDTQYF. This rearrangement joins TRBV4-1 to TRBJ2-3, with D tentatively TRBD1 (5 bases). CDR3 length equals 16 residues. Per the germline V gene, CDR1 is MGHRA and CDR2 is YSYEKL. V was trimmed by 4 bases and J by 0 bases, leaving 14 bases between them.

The chain uses TRBV4-1 and TRBJ2-5; 7 bases align to TRBD2. CDR1 MGHRA and CDR2 YSYEKL come from the germline V gene. CDR3 size: 13 residues. The V gene end was trimmed by 0 bases and the J gene end by 11 bases; junction bases not matched to a gene: 6. As DNA, the CDR3 is TGCGCCAGCAGCCAAGATCATAGGGAGGGTCAGTACTTC. It yields the protein CASSQDHREGQYF.

This clone was detected only once. The chain recombines TRBV19 with TRBJ2-7, with D possibly being TRBD2 (5 bases). There are 14 residues in the CDR3. Trimming stripped 3 bases from V and 1 base from J, with 10 bases between. Germline assignment: CDR1 LNHDA and CDR2 SQIVND (reference sequence). The CDR3 region is CASSMEAQSYEQYF. CDR3 bases: TGTGCCAGTAGTATGGAGGCACAATCCTACGAGCAGTACTTC.

This sequence joins TRBV27 and TRBJ2-5, with unresolved D. The CDR3 runs 11 residues. Trimming left V 4 bases short and J 0 bases short, with 0 bases between. Germline V lookup: CDR1 MNHEY, CDR2 SMNVEV (reference sequence). Written as DNA, the CDR3 is TGTGCCAGCAGTTACCAAGAGACCCAGTACTTC. Residues: CASSYQETQYF.

This chain links TRBV19 with TRBJ2-2; 8 bases map to TRBD2. The CDR3 extends over 16 amino acids. CDR1 is LNHDA, CDR2 SQIVND, per germline (reference sequence). V was pared by 1 base and J by 4 bases, with 5 bases of the junction left unmatched. As DNA, the CDR3 is TGTGCCAGTAGTATAGGGGGTAGCGGGGCCACCGGGGAGCTGTTTTTT. This encodes CASSIGGSGATGELFF.

This sequence joins TRBV7-9 and TRBJ2-2; TRBD2 might be the D (5 bases). CDR3 size: 17 residues. V was trimmed by 7 bases and J by 0 bases, leaving 18 bases between them. The germline V gene encodes CDR1 SEHNR and CDR2 FQNEAQ (reference sequence). CDR3 sequence reads: CASKPPWGDANTGELFF. The DNA for the CDR3 is TGTGCCAGCAAACCCCCCTGGGGAGACGCGAACACCGGGGAGCTGTTTTTT.